These T cell receptor beta chains were read from a single sample in a study of blood T cell repertoires in COVID-19. TCRdb keeps only in-frame clones here, not all; method: immunoSEQ multiplex PCR. The data show some 270,000 clones, with 65% to 90% seen just once and 9.1% held by the top ten. The sequencing sample was made of PBMCs or T cells enriched from blood (not recorded which). The receptors stem from a woman between 45 and 60 years old with acute COVID-19. CDR3s include the opening cysteine and the closing phenylalanine or tryptophan. The D gene is left open where the match is weak. Size tells how often a clone was seen (once, few, many) or the class of an expanded clone, and some rows leave it out.

D: NA; size: NA; J: TRBJ2-7; V: TRBV6-6; length: 14; CDR3: CASRAGQNTYEQYF; DNA: TGTGCCAGCAGGGCGGGACAGAATACCTACGAGCAGTACTTC
D: NA; size: NA; J: TRBJ1-3; V: TRBV5-4; length: 12; CDR3: CASSSYGGTIYF; DNA: TGTGCCAGCAGCTCTTACGGGGGCACCATATATTTT
D: NA; size: NA; J: TRBJ1-1; V: TRBV28; length: 16; CDR3: CASSLIASRKNTEAFF; DNA: TGTGCCAGCAGTCTAATAGCGAGTCGAAAGAACACTGAAGCTTTCTTT
D: TRBD1; size: NA; J: TRBJ1-1; V: TRBV6-2/TRBV6-3; length: 15; CDR3: CASSQGQAGTTEAFF; DNA: TGTGCCAGCAGTCAGGGACAGGCGGGGACCACTGAAGCTTTCTTT
D: TRBD1; size: NA; J: TRBJ2-7; V: TRBV4-1; length: 12; CDR3: CASSPTGSEQYF; DNA: TGCGCCAGCAGCCCGACAGGGAGCGAGCAGTACTTC
D: NA; size: few; J: TRBJ2-2; V: TRBV5-4; length: 16; CDR3: CASSFSGATNTGELFF; DNA: TGTGCCAGCAGCTTTAGCGGCGCTACGAACACCGGGGAGCTGTTTTTT
D: NA; size: NA; J: TRBJ1-4; V: TRBV18; length: 12; CDR3: CASSPFEGRLFF; DNA: TGTGCCAGCTCACCTTTCGAGGGAAGGCTGTTTTTT
D: TRBD1; size: NA; J: TRBJ1-5; V: TRBV7-8; length: 16; CDR3: CASSFRYRGESQPQHF; DNA: TGTGCCAGCAGCTTCCGTTACAGGGGAGAGAGTCAGCCCCAGCATTTT
D: NA; size: NA; J: TRBJ2-2; V: TRBV6-1; length: 14; CDR3: CASSEARSAGELFF; DNA: TGTGCCAGCAGTGAAGCGCGAAGTGCCGGGGAGCTGTTTTTT
D: TRBD1; size: NA; J: TRBJ1-5; V: TRBV19; length: 16; CDR3: CASSLKGTGSNQPQHF; DNA: TGTGCCAGTAGTCTGAAAGGGACAGGGAGCAATCAGCCCCAGCATTTT
D: NA; size: NA; J: TRBJ1-2; V: TRBV3-1/TRBV3-2; length: 15; CDR3: CASSQDIGAAYGYTF; DNA: TGTGCCAGCAGCCAAGATATAGGGGCGGCCTATGGCTACACCTTC
D: NA; size: NA; J: TRBJ2-7; V: TRBV6-6; length: 14; CDR3: CASKGGAFFSEQYF; DNA: TGTGCCAGCAAAGGCGGGGCCTTTTTTTCCGAGCAGTACTTC
D: TRBD1; size: NA; J: TRBJ2-3; V: TRBV5-1; length: 16; CDR3: CASSITGQGSADTQYF; DNA: TGCGCCAGCAGCATAACGGGACAGGGAAGCGCAGATACGCAGTATTTT
D: TRBD1; size: NA; J: TRBJ2-7; V: TRBV5-6; length: 15; CDR3: CASSRLGTGSYEQYF; DNA: TGTGCCAGCAGCCGACTAGGGACAGGATCCTACGAGCAGTACTTC
D: TRBD1; size: NA; J: TRBJ2-5; V: TRBV19; length: 15; CDR3: CASSIEGTGQETQYF; DNA: TGTGCCAGTAGTATAGAAGGGACAGGCCAAGAGACCCAGTACTTC
D: TRBD2; size: NA; J: TRBJ2-5; V: TRBV30; length: 17; CDR3: CAWSGGTSGGPDVTQYF; DNA: TGTGCCTGGAGTGGTGGAACTAGCGGGGGGCCGGACGTGACCCAGTACTTC
D: TRBD1; size: once; J: TRBJ2-7; V: TRBV5-6; length: 15; CDR3: CASSFLGQPTYEQYF; DNA: TGTGCCAGCAGCTTCCTGGGACAGCCTACCTACGAGCAGTACTTC
D: NA; size: NA; J: TRBJ2-7; V: TRBV9; length: 15; CDR3: CARTPTGGGGDEQYF; DNA: TGTGCCAGAACCCCCACGGGCGGAGGGGGCGACGAGCAGTACTTC
D: NA; size: NA; J: TRBJ2-1; V: TRBV15; length: 17; CDR3: CATSRDPAGNAYNEQFF; DNA: TGTGCCACCAGCAGAGATCCGGCGGGGAACGCTTACAATGAGCAGTTCTTC
D: NA; size: NA; J: TRBJ1-3; V: TRBV30; length: 14; CDR3: CAWSLGGAVDTIYF; DNA: TGTGCCTGGAGTCTCGGAGGAGCTGTAGACACCATATATTTT